Each of the 19 T cell receptor beta chains below was sequenced from the same sample in a study of CXCR3-negative and CXCR3-positive naive CD8 T cells. The libraries of TRB cDNA were prepared using 5' RACE with UMI labels. For each CDR3 protein, TCRdb gives one entry from its re-call of the 5' RACE reads, without DNA. The sample's table shows fewer than 95,000 distinct CDR3 sequences. Sequencing used naive CXCR3- CD8+ T cells from blood. As to subset: CD45RO-CCR7+CD27+CD95- naive CD8+ T cells lacking CXCR3 (TNR3-). The receptors were gathered from a human donor in good health. Some clones in this sample may be carry-over from other donors' samples.

V is TRBV7-2 and J is TRBJ2-7; with no DNA, the TCRdb D assignment of TRBD1 cannot be verified. Germline CDR1 is SGHTA and CDR2 is FQGNSA. The CDR3 contains 13 residues. This chain's CDR3 is CASSLGRAHEQYF.

The gene calls are TRBV5-1 and TRBJ2-7; TCRdb selects TRBD1, and the lack of DNA leaves this call unchecked. The CDR3 sequence is 15 residues long. The germline gives CDR1 SGHRS, CDR2 YFSETQ. The CDR3 protein is CASSLESRGFYEQYF.

This chain joins TRBV29-1 and TRBJ2-1. CDR3 length: 14 amino acids. Germline lookup yields CDR1 SQVTM and CDR2 ANQGSEA. CDR3 sequence reads: CSVEAYSSYNEQFF.

J is TRBJ2-7 and V is TRBV28; the D gene TCRdb calls, TRBD1, cannot be checked with no DNA. Germline V gene data show CDR1 as MDHEN and CDR2 as SYDVKM. The CDR3 sequence is 15 residues long. CDR3 sequence: CASSLGTGGGDEQYF.

The chain employs TRBV4-2 and TRBJ2-3; TCRdb outputs TRBD2, but without DNA this stays unchecked. Germline V gene data show CDR1 as LGHNA and CDR2 as YNFKEQ. The CDR3 runs to 18 residues. Here the CDR3 reads CASSQDRLAGGRTDTQYF.

This chain uses TRBV7-9 with TRBJ2-7. The CDR3 loop spans 13 amino acids. CDR1 is SEHNR and CDR2 is FQNEAQ in the germline V gene (reference sequence). CDR3 in amino acids: CASSWVSSYEQYF. The complete variable domain, with remaining parts taken from reference TRBV7-9 and TRBJ2-7, reads DTGVSQNPRHKITKRGQNVTFRCDPISEHNRLYWYRQTLGQGPEFLTYFQNEAQLEKSRLLSDRFSAERPKGSFSTLEIQRTEQGDSAMYLCASSWVSSYEQYFGPGTRLTVT.

The chain couples TRBV28 to TRBJ2-1; TCRdb calls TRBD1, which cannot be checked without DNA. The CDR3 spans 13 residues. Looked up from germline, CDR1 is MDHEN and CDR2 is SYDVKM. The CDR3 loop is CASRKGVYNEQFF.

The chain couples TRBV7-9 to TRBJ2-1; lacking DNA, the TRBD1 call made by TCRdb goes unchecked. There are 15 residues in the CDR3. Germline CDR1 and CDR2: SEHNR and FQNEAQ (reference sequence). The CDR3 sequence: CASSSPGGFYNEQFF.

V gene TRBV7-9 combines with J gene TRBJ2-3; TCRdb indicates TRBD2, and absent DNA this call remains unverified. CDR1 and CDR2 from the germline V gene are SEHNR and FQNEAQ (reference sequence). This CDR3 has 18 residues. CDR3 region: CASSDLAGGSPRTDTQYF.

The rearrangement links TRBV4-1 to TRBJ1-5. Germline CDR1 and CDR2: MGHRA and YSYEKL. CDR3 length: 17 residues. The CDR3 spells CASSQDGGAYSNQPQHF.

The chain uses TRBV5-1 and TRBJ2-3; with no DNA, the TCRdb D assignment of TRBD1 cannot be verified. Germline CDR1 and CDR2: SGHRS and YFSETQ. This CDR3 has 17 amino acids. CDR3 residues: CASTRAGGGSYTDTQYF.

V usage is TRBV11-2 and J usage is TRBJ2-1; TCRdb designates TRBD1, a call that cannot be tested without DNA. CDR1 is SGHAT, CDR2 FQNNGV, per germline. The CDR3 loop spans 19 amino acids. The CDR3 loop reads CASSLPRGTEYTFPNEQFF.

The chain couples TRBV19 to TRBJ2-1; TCRdb proposes TRBD1, but this gene call is untestable without DNA. The CDR3 consists of 15 residues. Per germline, CDR1 LNHDA and CDR2 SQIVND (reference sequence). CDR3 amino acids: CASSMTGGRYNEQFF.

The chain recombines TRBV4-3 with TRBJ2-7; the D gene TCRdb calls, TRBD2, cannot be checked with no DNA. This CDR3 comprises 16 residues. The V gene's germline CDR1 is LGHNA and CDR2 YSLEER. The CDR3 spells CASSLITGTNSYEQYF.

The V and J genes are TRBV5-1 and TRBJ2-1; the D call from TCRdb, TRBD2, cannot be confirmed without DNA. CDR1 and CDR2 (germline): SGHRS, YFSETQ. The CDR3 has 16 amino acids. The CDR3 spells CASSLYASGSTNEQFF.

This chain uses TRBV29-1 with TRBJ2-3; TCRdb's D call, TRBD1, is unchecked because there is no DNA. The CDR3 has 19 amino acids. Per the germline V gene, CDR1 is SQVTM and CDR2 is ANQGSEA. Here the CDR3 reads CSVPWGDRGSWTRTDTQYF.

The CDR3 region is CASSDLTGAGELFF. The chain couples TRBV2 to TRBJ2-2; there is no DNA to check the TCRdb D call of TRBD1. The CDR3 length is 14 residues. CDR1 SNHLY and CDR2 FYNNEI come from the germline V gene.

The chain links TRBV5-1 to TRBJ2-7; TCRdb designates TRBD1, a call that cannot be tested without DNA. The CDR3 has 14 amino acids. Germline lookup yields CDR1 SGHRS and CDR2 YFSETQ. This CDR3 reads CASNPSQGLYEQYF.

The genes are TRBV29-1 and TRBJ2-3; the TCRdb call, TRBD1, lacks DNA for checking. This CDR3 is 13 amino acids long. Germline V gene lookup returns CDR1 SQVTM and CDR2 ANQGSEA. CDR3 amino acids: CSVEYGGTDTQYF.